These T cell receptor beta chains were read from a single sample in a study of response to subunit inactivated influenza vaccine. TCRdb itself ran the RT-PCR reads through MiXCR, one entry per CDR3 protein. The sample includes 750,000 to 850,000 distinct CDR3 sequences, about a fifth of them seen just once. The material sequenced was PBMCs from blood, taken more than 4 days after vaccination. These receptors all stem from a man between 45 and 60 years old who received an inactivated influenza vaccine. CDR3s include the opening cysteine and the closing phenylalanine or tryptophan. Each record gives: D gene, V gene, clone size, J gene, CDR3 DNA, CDR3 protein. A D gene is named only where the DNA matches it firmly. Clone sizes are given selectively: once, few, many, or a class where the clone is expanded.

d_call: NA
v_call: TRBV5-5
clone_size: NA
j_call: TRBJ1-1
cdr3_nt: TGTGCCAGCAGGGTCAGAATGGGGAACACTGAAGCTTTCTTT
cdr3_aa: CASRVRMGNTEAFF

d_call: NA
v_call: TRBV12-3/TRBV12-4
clone_size: few
j_call: TRBJ2-3
cdr3_nt: TGTGCCAGCAAGTCTAGCACAGATACGCAGTATTTT
cdr3_aa: CASKSSTDTQYF

d_call: NA
v_call: TRBV5-8
clone_size: NA
j_call: TRBJ1-4
cdr3_nt: TGTGCCAGCAGCTTTACAGGTGTTAATGAAAAACTGTTTTTT
cdr3_aa: CASSFTGVNEKLFF

d_call: TRBD2
v_call: TRBV24-1
clone_size: NA
j_call: TRBJ2-1
cdr3_nt: TGTGCCACCAATGATTTTGTAGCGGGAGGGCTCGGGGAGCAGTTCTTC
cdr3_aa: CATNDFVAGGLGEQFF

d_call: NA
v_call: TRBV7-9
clone_size: few
j_call: TRBJ2-3
cdr3_nt: TGTGCCAGCAGCCGTCTGCGAATGGTTTTAAATACGCAGTATTTT
cdr3_aa: CASSRLRMVLNTQYF

d_call: NA
v_call: TRBV29-1
clone_size: few
j_call: TRBJ1-2
cdr3_nt: TGCAGCGTTCCGGTTGGGCTCGGCTACACCTTC
cdr3_aa: CSVPVGLGYTF

d_call: NA
v_call: TRBV14
clone_size: many
j_call: TRBJ2-1
cdr3_nt: TGTGCCAGCAGCCCCGTTGGGGGTAAGAGCTCCTACAATGAGCAGTTCTTC
cdr3_aa: CASSPVGGKSSYNEQFF

d_call: NA
v_call: TRBV12-3/TRBV12-4
clone_size: many
j_call: TRBJ1-1
cdr3_nt: TGTGCCAGCAAAACACGTCGCGCTGAAGCTTTCTTT
cdr3_aa: CASKTRRAEAFF

d_call: NA
v_call: TRBV6-2/TRBV6-3
clone_size: few
j_call: TRBJ2-5
cdr3_nt: TGTGCCAGCAGTTCTACCAACCCCCAAGAGACCCAGTACTTC
cdr3_aa: CASSSTNPQETQYF

d_call: TRBD1
v_call: TRBV7-2
clone_size: few
j_call: TRBJ1-6
cdr3_nt: TGTGCCAGCAGCTTGGACAGGGCTAGTTCACCCCTCCACTTT
cdr3_aa: CASSLDRASSPLHF

d_call: TRBD2
v_call: TRBV28
clone_size: few
j_call: TRBJ2-1
cdr3_nt: TGTGCCAGCAGTCCCACGGGGGTAGCGGGAACCTCCTACAATGAGCAGTTCTTC
cdr3_aa: CASSPTGVAGTSYNEQFF

d_call: NA
v_call: TRBV12-3/TRBV12-4
clone_size: many
j_call: TRBJ1-1
cdr3_nt: TGTGCCAGCAGTATTTACAAGATGAACACTGAAGCTTTCTTT
cdr3_aa: CASSIYKMNTEAFF

d_call: NA
v_call: TRBV6-2/TRBV6-3
clone_size: NA
j_call: TRBJ2-7
cdr3_nt: TGTGCCAGCAGTTACTCGGGCCGCCGGGCCGAGCAGTACTTC
cdr3_aa: CASSYSGRRAEQYF

d_call: TRBD2
v_call: TRBV4-1
clone_size: few
j_call: TRBJ2-7
cdr3_nt: TGCGCCAGCAGCCAAGGCGGGGGGCAATCCTACGAGCAGTACTTC
cdr3_aa: CASSQGGGQSYEQYF

d_call: NA
v_call: TRBV18
clone_size: NA
j_call: TRBJ2-7
cdr3_nt: TGTGCCAGCTCACCACGCAGGGCCGACGAGCAGTACTTC
cdr3_aa: CASSPRRADEQYF

d_call: NA
v_call: TRBV20-1
clone_size: few
j_call: TRBJ2-1
cdr3_nt: TGCAGTGCTAGAGATCCCCCTCGCTCCTACAATGAGCAGTTCTTC
cdr3_aa: CSARDPPRSYNEQFF

d_call: TRBD2
v_call: TRBV2
clone_size: few
j_call: TRBJ2-1
cdr3_nt: TGTGCCAGCAAGGTTGGGACTAGGAAGCATGAGCAGTTCTTC
cdr3_aa: CASKVGTRKHEQFF

d_call: TRBD2
v_call: TRBV11-2
clone_size: NA
j_call: TRBJ2-4
cdr3_nt: TGTGCCAGCAGCTTAAGGACTAGCGGGGGGGTAATAGCCAAAAACATTCAGTACTTC
cdr3_aa: CASSLRTSGGVIAKNIQYF

d_call: TRBD1
v_call: TRBV5-1
clone_size: few
j_call: TRBJ2-1
cdr3_nt: TGCGCCAGCAGCTACTGGACAGGGGACTACAATGAGCAGTTCTTC
cdr3_aa: CASSYWTGDYNEQFF

d_call: NA
v_call: TRBV6-2/TRBV6-3
clone_size: NA
j_call: TRBJ2-7
cdr3_nt: TGTGCCAGCAGTTACAACAGGGCTGACGAGCAGTACTTC
cdr3_aa: CASSYNRADEQYF

d_call: NA
v_call: TRBV20-1
clone_size: NA
j_call: TRBJ2-4
cdr3_nt: TGCAGTGCTAGAGAACCGCTGGACCGGATAGCCAAAAACATTCAGTACTTC
cdr3_aa: CSAREPLDRIAKNIQYF

d_call: NA
v_call: TRBV7-2
clone_size: few
j_call: TRBJ1-2
cdr3_nt: TGTGCCAGCAGCCCTGGGCCAGAAGGCTATGGCTACACCTTC
cdr3_aa: CASSPGPEGYGYTF

d_call: NA
v_call: TRBV7-9
clone_size: NA
j_call: TRBJ2-7
cdr3_nt: TGTGCCAGCAGCCCCGGGGTTGGGGCGCAGTACTTC
cdr3_aa: CASSPGVGAQYF

d_call: NA
v_call: TRBV5-1
clone_size: NA
j_call: TRBJ2-3
cdr3_nt: TGCGCCAGCAGCTTGGCTGAAACCGTGAGCACAGATACGCAGTATTTT
cdr3_aa: CASSLAETVSTDTQYF

d_call: TRBD1
v_call: TRBV24-1
clone_size: NA
j_call: TRBJ2-1
cdr3_nt: TGTGCCACCAGTGATTTAGGGCAGGGGGTCAATGAGCAGTTCTTC
cdr3_aa: CATSDLGQGVNEQFF

d_call: TRBD1
v_call: TRBV30
clone_size: few
j_call: TRBJ2-1
cdr3_nt: TGTGCCCGGTCGTCGGGACAGGGAGTAATTGAGCAGTTCTTC
cdr3_aa: CARSSGQGVIEQFF

d_call: NA
v_call: TRBV15
clone_size: few
j_call: TRBJ2-4
cdr3_nt: TGTGCCACCAGCAGTGGGGGTCCACAGTACTTC
cdr3_aa: CATSSGGPQYF

d_call: NA
v_call: TRBV20-1
clone_size: NA
j_call: TRBJ2-7
cdr3_nt: TGCAGTGCTAGACAGGGTGCTCGGAGCGAGCAGTACTTC
cdr3_aa: CSARQGARSEQYF

d_call: NA
v_call: TRBV20-1
clone_size: few
j_call: TRBJ2-1
cdr3_nt: TGCAGTGCTAGAGAGCGGGCGAGCTCCTACAATGAGCAGTTCTTC
cdr3_aa: CSARERASSYNEQFF

d_call: NA
v_call: TRBV7-9
clone_size: few
j_call: TRBJ2-1
cdr3_nt: TGTGCCAGCAGCTTATGGAGCTTTGGGAACGATGAGCAGTTCTTC
cdr3_aa: CASSLWSFGNDEQFF

d_call: NA
v_call: TRBV20-1
clone_size: NA
j_call: TRBJ1-2
cdr3_nt: TGCGGAGTCCCCGTAACAGACACTAACTATGGCTACACCTTC
cdr3_aa: CGVPVTDTNYGYTF

d_call: NA
v_call: TRBV27
clone_size: NA
j_call: TRBJ2-1
cdr3_nt: TGTGCCAGCAGTTTGATGGGACAACAGTACAATGAGCAGTTCTTC
cdr3_aa: CASSLMGQQYNEQFF

d_call: TRBD2
v_call: TRBV12-3/TRBV12-4
clone_size: NA
j_call: TRBJ2-5
cdr3_nt: TGTGCCAGCAGTCAGCGGGGTTCGGAGACCCAGTACTTC
cdr3_aa: CASSQRGSETQYF

d_call: NA
v_call: TRBV27
clone_size: few
j_call: TRBJ1-2
cdr3_nt: TGTGCCAGCAGTCTACCCGAGGTTGTTAGACTTCCTCCCTATGGCTACACCTTC
cdr3_aa: CASSLPEVVRLPPYGYTF

d_call: TRBD1
v_call: TRBV6-2/TRBV6-3
clone_size: NA
j_call: TRBJ2-5
cdr3_nt: TGTGCCAGCAGACCTCTTCCGGGACAGGGCGAGACCCAGTACTTC
cdr3_aa: CASRPLPGQGETQYF

d_call: NA
v_call: TRBV10-3
clone_size: NA
j_call: TRBJ1-4
cdr3_nt: TGTGCCATCAGTGAGTCCGGAGGTGGTGAAAAACTGTTTTTT
cdr3_aa: CAISESGGGEKLFF

d_call: TRBD1
v_call: TRBV12-3/TRBV12-4
clone_size: NA
j_call: TRBJ2-7
cdr3_nt: TGTGCCAGCAGTTTACGGGACAGGGGGCGTTACGAGCAGTACTTC
cdr3_aa: CASSLRDRGRYEQYF

d_call: NA
v_call: TRBV7-2
clone_size: few
j_call: TRBJ1-2
cdr3_nt: TGTGCCAGCAGCCCAACGTTGGACAATGGCTACACCTTC
cdr3_aa: CASSPTLDNGYTF

d_call: NA
v_call: TRBV20-1
clone_size: NA
j_call: TRBJ2-7
cdr3_nt: TGCAGTGCTAGTGTCGCGGGACTCCTTTTGTGGGAGCAGTACTTC
cdr3_aa: CSASVAGLLLWEQYF

d_call: NA
v_call: TRBV4-3
clone_size: few
j_call: TRBJ1-1
cdr3_nt: TGCGCCAGCAGCCAACAGGGGTATGGCGGTGAAGCTTTCTTT
cdr3_aa: CASSQQGYGGEAFF

d_call: NA
v_call: TRBV4-2
clone_size: few
j_call: TRBJ1-4
cdr3_nt: TGTGCCAGCAGCCACGCTGGCGCCGGGGGGGCCTATGAAAAACTGTTTTTT
cdr3_aa: CASSHAGAGGAYEKLFF

d_call: NA
v_call: TRBV20-1
clone_size: NA
j_call: TRBJ2-7
cdr3_nt: TGCAGTGCAAGCCGGGGCGAACTCTACGAGCAGTACTTC
cdr3_aa: CSASRGELYEQYF

d_call: TRBD1
v_call: TRBV24-1
clone_size: NA
j_call: TRBJ2-3
cdr3_nt: TGTGCCACCCGGGACAGGGGACCTACAGATACGCAGTATTTT
cdr3_aa: CATRDRGPTDTQYF

d_call: NA
v_call: TRBV27
clone_size: NA
j_call: TRBJ2-3
cdr3_nt: TGTGCCAGCTCCTCGCGACTCACAGATACGCAGTATTTT
cdr3_aa: CASSSRLTDTQYF

d_call: NA
v_call: TRBV10-1
clone_size: NA
j_call: TRBJ2-5
cdr3_nt: TGCGCCAGCAGTGAGTCCTGGGGGGTCGGCCAAGAGACCCAGTACTTC
cdr3_aa: CASSESWGVGQETQYF

d_call: TRBD2
v_call: TRBV20-1
clone_size: few
j_call: TRBJ2-7
cdr3_nt: TGCAGTGCTACTAGCGGGGACTCCTACGAGCAGTACTTC
cdr3_aa: CSATSGDSYEQYF

d_call: TRBD1
v_call: TRBV7-2
clone_size: NA
j_call: TRBJ2-5
cdr3_nt: TGTGCCAGCAGCTCGGACAGGGGACTTGGGACCCAGTACTTC
cdr3_aa: CASSSDRGLGTQYF

d_call: TRBD2
v_call: TRBV6-2/TRBV6-3
clone_size: NA
j_call: TRBJ2-7
cdr3_nt: TGTGCCAGCAGATCCAGTGCCAGCGGGAGCTACGAGCAGTACTTC
cdr3_aa: CASRSSASGSYEQYF

d_call: NA
v_call: TRBV5-5
clone_size: few
j_call: TRBJ2-1
cdr3_nt: TGTGCCAGCAGCTCTGAGGACGGTAACAATGAGCAGTTCTTC
cdr3_aa: CASSSEDGNNEQFF

d_call: TRBD2
v_call: TRBV7-6
clone_size: few
j_call: TRBJ2-3
cdr3_nt: TGTGCCAGCAGCTTAGGTAGCGGGAGTTTGGCAGATACGCAGTATTTT
cdr3_aa: CASSLGSGSLADTQYF

d_call: NA
v_call: TRBV19
clone_size: NA
j_call: TRBJ2-1
cdr3_nt: TGTGCCAGTAGTATAGAGGTCTTCTTCAACAATGAGCAGTTCTTC
cdr3_aa: CASSIEVFFNNEQFF

d_call: NA
v_call: TRBV10-3
clone_size: NA
j_call: TRBJ2-7
cdr3_nt: TGTGCCATCAGTGATATGATAAGGGACATGCCCTACGAGCAGTACTTC
cdr3_aa: CAISDMIRDMPYEQYF

d_call: NA
v_call: TRBV5-1
clone_size: few
j_call: TRBJ1-2
cdr3_nt: TGCGCCAGCGGACCGGACACCAACTATGGCTACACCTTC
cdr3_aa: CASGPDTNYGYTF

d_call: NA
v_call: TRBV6-1
clone_size: NA
j_call: TRBJ2-2
cdr3_nt: TGTGCCAGCAGTGAACCTTTCCGCGGGGAGCTGTTTTTT
cdr3_aa: CASSEPFRGELFF